The clone carrying this T cell receptor (beta chain) has ten or more counts. Its target is unknown. The data are from a study of T-cell reconstitution after alpha-beta-depleted transplantation in children. Whole-study results and caveats: About two months after transplant, alpha-beta T cells reportedly came from several hundred expanded graft clones. Some patients' high day-60 TCRbeta diversity was attributed to recipient cells surviving conditioning. At the one-year point after transplant, T-cell counts and TCRbeta diversity were found to come mostly from T cells that had been newly produced.

Using unique molecular identifiers, the investigators prepared the TCRbeta library. TCRdb reprocessed the PCR reads with MiXCR, giving one entry per CDR3 protein. The table includes under 300,000 distinct CDR3 sequences, around 10% detected once. This TCR derives from a male patient between 2 and 15 years old who had a stem cell transplant for chronic granulomatous disease, so the T cells may come from the graft donor. This sample comprised peripheral blood, obtained 180 days after TCRalphabeta/CD19-depleted stem cell transplant.

Here the CDR3 DNA reads TGTGCCAGCAGTATCGGGACAGGGATAAACTCCGGGCAGTACTTC. Its translation: CASSIGTGINSGQYF. This chain joins TRBV12-3 or TRBV12-4 and TRBJ2-7, with TRBD1 identical over 9 bases. This CDR3 contains 15 residues. V lost 5 bases, J lost 9 bases, and 14 bases stayed unmatched.